These 24 T cell receptor beta chains were sequenced from one sample in a study of shared T cell receptors in the human thymus. Profiling relied on immunoSEQ multiplex PCR, and the TCRdb table lists in-frame clones only, not all of them. The sample consists of hundreds of thousands of clones, around 87% of them appearing once. This sample also belongs to another study, concerning human thymus T cells.

Specimen: thymocytes. All receptors derive from a boy under three years old with a congenital heart defect.

The rearrangement uses TRBV28 and TRBJ1-6; 10 positions match TRBD1. Per germline, CDR1 MDHEN and CDR2 SYDVKM. This CDR3 region has 19 residues. With 6 bases clipped from V and 0 bases from J, the junction kept 11 bases outside the gene matches. This chain's CDR3 is CASRPRQGAIPSYNSPLHF. The DNA of the CDR3 is TGTGCCAGCAGACCTCGACAGGGGGCAATCCCCTCCTATAATTCACCCCTCCACTTT.

V usage is TRBV6-6 and J usage is TRBJ1-5; possible D gene TRBD1, 5 bases. Trimming shortened V by 0 bases and J by 9 bases, and 15 bases separated the two germline ends. CDR3 length: 15 residues. From germline, CDR1 is MNHNY and CDR2 SVGAGI (reference sequence). CDR3 nucleotide sequence: TGTGCCAGCAGTTACTCCGACAGAGAAGGGTCGCCCCAGCATTTT. This sequence encodes CASSYSDREGSPQHF.

V is TRBV28 and J is TRBJ1-2; no reliable D call. Germline V gene sequence: CDR1 MDHEN, CDR2 SYDVKM. Trimming stripped 8 bases from V and 4 bases from J, with 11 bases between. The CDR3 totals 12 residues. CDR3 sequence reads: CASRGFVYGYTF. As DNA, the CDR3 is TGTGCCAGCCGGGGTTTCGTCTATGGCTACACCTTC.

The chain joins TRBV18 to TRBJ1-4; TRBD1 matches at 7 bases. Germline V lookup: CDR1 KGHSH, CDR2 LQKENI. This CDR3 has 13 residues. V lost 3 bases to trimming and J lost 11 bases; unmatched junction nucleotides: 6. The chain's CDR3 is CASSPGDRVKLFF. The CDR3 region has the DNA TGTGCCAGCTCACCTGGCGACAGGGTGAAACTGTTTTTT.

The rearrangement joins TRBV4-3 to TRBJ2-5; D possibly corresponds to TRBD2 (5 bases). Germline lookup yields CDR1 LGHNA and CDR2 YSLEER. The CDR3 has 15 residues. Trimming pared 2 bases from V and 5 bases from J, leaving 15 bases between. CDR3 protein: CASSQRRASRETQYF. Written as DNA, the CDR3 is TGCGCCAGCAGCCAAAGGCGGGCTAGCAGGGAGACCCAGTACTTC.

This chain connects TRBV29-1 to TRBJ2-7; possibly TRBD1 for D (5 bases). The V and J ends lost 4 bases and 0 bases respectively, with 25 bases between them. From germline, CDR1 is SQVTM and CDR2 ANQGSEA. The CDR3 runs to 18 residues. Written as DNA, the CDR3 is TGCAGCGTTGCCCCTGTACGAGGTACAGGAAACTTCTCCTACGAGCAGTACTTC. It translates to CSVAPVRGTGNFSYEQYF.

Note on this clone: At one boundary the junction diverges from the germline segment, which might be a read error. Additional DNA sequences in this sample encode the identical CDR3. The chain is built from TRBV5-1 and TRBJ2-7, with TRBD1 matching over 8 bases. The CDR3 extends over 18 amino acids. Germline CDR1 SGHRS, CDR2 YFSETQ. This CDR3 reads CASSLTPFWAGGSYEQYF. CDR3 DNA: TGTGCCAGCAGCTTGACCCCCTTTTGGGCAGGGGGCAGCTACGAGCAGTACTTC.

The rearrangement uses TRBV9 and TRBJ2-1; 13 nucleotides align to TRBD2. The CDR3 length is 19 residues. Trimming cost V 0 bases and J 0 bases; bases outside gene matches: 6. Germline values: CDR1 SGDLS, CDR2 YYNGEE. CDR3 nucleotides: TGTGCCAGCAGCGTAGGACTAGCGGGAGGATTAAGCTCCTACAATGAGCAGTTCTTC. Protein sequence: CASSVGLAGGLSSYNEQFF.

The chain recombines TRBV6-5 with TRBJ2-2, with a tentative D call TRBD1 (5 bases). This CDR3 has 14 residues. The V end lost 5 bases, the J end lost 5 bases, and 12 bases lay between the germline ends. CDR1 is MNHEY, CDR2 SVGAGI, per germline. The CDR3 sequence is CASSMDAGTGELFF. The CDR3 DNA reads as TGTGCCAGCAGTATGGACGCAGGGACCGGGGAGCTGTTTTTT.

The chain recombines TRBV19 with TRBJ2-7; TRBD2 is a possible D gene (6 bases). Germline V CDR1 and CDR2: LNHDA, SQIVND (reference sequence). The CDR3 extends over 13 amino acids. The V gene lost 3 bases and the J gene lost 1 base, with 7 bases spanning the gap. CDR3: CASSMTSSYEQYF. The CDR3, as DNA: TGTGCCAGTAGTATGACTAGTTCCTACGAGCAGTACTTC. Supplemented by reference TRBV19 and TRBJ2-7, the full variable domain reads DGGITQSPKYLFRKEGQNVTLSCEQNLNHDAMYWYRQDPGQGLRLIYYSQIVNDFQKGDIAEGYSVSREKKESFPLTVTSAQKNPTAFYLCASSMTSSYEQYFGPGTRLTVT.

V gene TRBV11-2 combines with J gene TRBJ2-3; 8 positions agree with TRBD2. Germline assignment: CDR1 SGHAT and CDR2 FQNNGV. This CDR3 region has 19 residues. The V gene end was trimmed by 5 bases and the J gene end by 4 bases; junction bases not matched to a gene: 20. For the CDR3, the DNA is TGTGCCAGCAGCGCCTCGGGGTCAGCGGGAGTTCGGAGGGCAGATACGCAGTATTTT. Residues: CASSASGSAGVRRADTQYF.

This chain links TRBV7-2 with TRBJ2-7; 15 bases line up with TRBD2. The CDR3 spans 19 residues. CDR1 and CDR2 (germline): SGHTA, FQGNSA. V was pared by 5 bases and J by 5 bases, with 16 bases of the junction left unmatched. This CDR3 reads CASSKRRTSGRAISNEQYF. The CDR3 nucleotides read TGTGCCAGCAGCAAGAGGAGGACTAGCGGGAGGGCAATTAGTAACGAGCAGTACTTC. The full variable domain, in which reference TRBV7-2 and TRBJ2-7 provide the parts outside the CDR3, is GAGVSQSPSNKVTEKGKDVELRCDPISGHTALYWYRQSLGQGLEFLIYFQGNSAPDKSGLPSDRFSAERTGGSVSTLTIQRTQQEDSAVYLCASSKRRTSGRAISNEQYFGPGTRLTVT.

This chain uses TRBV30 with TRBJ2-1; 12 positions match TRBD2. Germline trimming cut 0 bases from V and 7 bases from J; bases unmatched to any gene: 16. The CDR3 consists of 19 residues. The germline CDR1 and CDR2 sequences are GTSNPN and SVGIG (reference sequence). The CDR3 loop reads CAWSVGLLAGGPLRNEQFF. CDR3 bases: TGTGCCTGGAGTGTGGGCCTTCTAGCGGGGGGGCCCCTCCGAAATGAGCAGTTCTTC. Complete variable domain (other parts from reference TRBV30 and TRBJ2-1): SQTIHQWPATLVQPVGSPLSLECTVEGTSNPNLYWYRQAAGRGLQLLFYSVGIGQISSEVPQNLSASRPQDRQFILSSKKLLLSDSGFYLCAWSVGLLAGGPLRNEQFFGPGTRLTVL.

The rearrangement uses TRBV25-1 and TRBJ1-5, with D perhaps matching TRBD1 (5 bases). Germline V gives CDR1 MGHDK, CDR2 SYGVNS. With 2 bases removed from V and 6 bases from J, the gap between germline ends came to 11 bases. The CDR3 consists of 14 residues. Here the CDR3 reads CASSEGGAGQPQHF. The CDR3 region has the DNA TGTGCCAGCAGTGAAGGAGGGGCGGGTCAGCCCCAGCATTTT. Complete variable domain (other parts from reference TRBV25-1 and TRBJ1-5): EADIYQTPRYLVIGTGKKITLECSQTMGHDKMYWYQQDPGMELHLIHYSYGVNSTEKGDLSSESTVSRIRTEHFPLTLESARPSHTSQYLCASSEGGAGQPQHFGDGTRLSIL.

This chain links TRBV5-6 with TRBJ1-5; 10 bases map to TRBD1. Losses at the gene ends were 4 bases for V and 0 bases for J; bases not matched to a gene: 13. CDR1 and CDR2 from the germline V gene are SGHDT and YYEEEE. This CDR3 contains 19 residues. DNA of the CDR3: TGTGCCAGCAGCCGAACACGGGACAGGGGTCGGAATAGCAATCAGCCCCAGCATTTT. The encoded protein is CASSRTRDRGRNSNQPQHF.

The chain joins TRBV2 to TRBJ2-1; tentatively, D is TRBD2 (5 bases). V was shortened by 7 bases and J by 8 bases, with 15 bases between the two germline ends. This CDR3 has 13 amino acids. The germline V gene has CDR1 SNHLY and CDR2 FYNNEI. The CDR3 bases are TGTGCCAGCACTCGAGGGAGAGGGTATGAGCAGTTCTTC. This translates into CASTRGRGYEQFF.

Only one count was recorded for this clone. The chain combines TRBV9 with TRBJ2-2; TRBD2 matches 13 bases. Germline-derived CDR1 and CDR2 are SGDLS and YYNGEE. CDR3 length: 20 residues. J gave up 3 bases and V 0 bases, and 11 bases lay outside the gene matches. CDR3 loop: CASSVVPELAGGPHTGELFF. The CDR3 DNA reads TGTGCCAGCAGCGTAGTTCCAGAACTAGCGGGGGGGCCCCACACCGGGGAGCTGTTTTTT.

The chain employs TRBV7-2 and TRBJ1-5, with D possibly TRBD1 on 5 matching bases. The germline CDR1 and CDR2 sequences are SGHTA and FQGNSA. The length of the CDR3 is 15 residues. The V and J ends lost 5 bases and 5 bases respectively, with 16 bases between them. This CDR3 reads CASSLSGVSDQPQHF. Here the CDR3 DNA reads TGTGCCAGCAGCCTCTCGGGGGTATCGGATCAGCCCCAGCATTTT.

The chain employs TRBV23-1 and TRBJ2-2; 7 bases align to TRBD1. TRBV23-1 is an ORF, with its function uncertain. This CDR3 is built from 16 residues. V lost 7 bases, J lost 7 bases, and 15 bases stayed unmatched. DNA of the CDR3: TGCGCCAGCACCCGGCCCCGACAGGGAGATGGCGGGGAGCTGTTTTTT. Its protein is CASTRPRQGDGGELFF.

This clone showed up just a few times. The J gene is TRBJ1-1, the V gene TRBV5-4; D perhaps matches TRBD1 (5 bases). Germline CDR1 reads SGHNT; CDR2 reads YYREEE (reference sequence). This CDR3 spans 17 amino acids. Trimming shortened V by 4 bases and J by 1 base, and 20 bases separated the two germline ends. The chain's CDR3 is CASSPAVQGRWNTEAFF. The CDR3 DNA sequence: TGTGCCAGCAGCCCGGCGGTCCAGGGCCGATGGAACACTGAAGCTTTCTTT.

The sample holds a few counts of this clone. The V gene is TRBV27, the J gene TRBJ2-2; TRBD2 is a possible D gene (5 bases). This CDR3 has 15 amino acids. V was shortened by 5 bases and J by 5 bases, with 15 bases between the two germline ends. Germline CDR1 is MNHEY and CDR2 is SMNVEV (reference sequence). CDR3 in DNA: TGTGCCAGCAGTGACCACCTAGCTTCTACCGGGGAGCTGTTTTTT. It is translated as CASSDHLASTGELFF.

In its sample, this clone was seen once. The chain employs TRBV10-3 and TRBJ1-5; 9 positions match TRBD1. Germline CDR1 is ENHRY and CDR2 is SYGVKD. V lost 5 bases to trimming and J lost 8 bases; unmatched junction nucleotides: 7. This CDR3 region has 14 residues. In DNA, the CDR3 is TGTGCCATCAGTCTGACAGGGGGTTTTGAGCCCCAGCATTTT. It encodes CAISLTGGFEPQHF.

This clone was detected a few times. CDR3 DNA sequence: TGTGCCAGCAGCTTACTGAAAAGGGGAGGTCCATTGAACACTGAAGCTTTCTTT. Translated, it gives CASSLLKRGGPLNTEAFF. The genes are TRBV11-3 and TRBJ1-1; weak D call: TRBD1 (5 bases). The CDR3 is made up of 18 amino acids. Germline CDR1 is SGHNT and CDR2 is YENEEA. Deletions cut 2 bases from V and 0 bases from J, with 19 bases between.

This chain uses TRBV5-5 with TRBJ1-1, with D perhaps TRBD1 (5 bases). CDR3 length: 16 amino acids. Looked up from germline, CDR1 is SGHKS and CDR2 is YYEKEE (reference sequence). Trimming shortened V by 2 bases and J by 1 base, and 15 bases separated the two germline ends. The CDR3 here is CASSFLGRRGNTEAFF. The CDR3 nucleotides read TGTGCCAGCAGCTTTTTAGGGAGGAGGGGGAACACTGAAGCTTTCTTT.